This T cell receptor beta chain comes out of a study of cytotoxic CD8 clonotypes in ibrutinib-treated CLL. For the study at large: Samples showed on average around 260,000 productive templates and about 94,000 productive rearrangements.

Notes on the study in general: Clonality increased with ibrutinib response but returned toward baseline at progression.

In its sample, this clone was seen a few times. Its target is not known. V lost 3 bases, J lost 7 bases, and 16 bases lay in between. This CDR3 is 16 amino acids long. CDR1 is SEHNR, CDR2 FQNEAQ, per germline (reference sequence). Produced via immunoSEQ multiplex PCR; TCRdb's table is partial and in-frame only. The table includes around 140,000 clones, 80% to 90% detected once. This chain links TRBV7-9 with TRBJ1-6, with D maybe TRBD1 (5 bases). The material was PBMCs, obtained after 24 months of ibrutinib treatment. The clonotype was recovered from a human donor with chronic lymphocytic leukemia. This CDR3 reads CASSFKRGSGNSPLHF. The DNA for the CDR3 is TGTGCCAGCAGCTTTAAGAGGGGAAGTGGCAATTCACCCCTCCACTTT.